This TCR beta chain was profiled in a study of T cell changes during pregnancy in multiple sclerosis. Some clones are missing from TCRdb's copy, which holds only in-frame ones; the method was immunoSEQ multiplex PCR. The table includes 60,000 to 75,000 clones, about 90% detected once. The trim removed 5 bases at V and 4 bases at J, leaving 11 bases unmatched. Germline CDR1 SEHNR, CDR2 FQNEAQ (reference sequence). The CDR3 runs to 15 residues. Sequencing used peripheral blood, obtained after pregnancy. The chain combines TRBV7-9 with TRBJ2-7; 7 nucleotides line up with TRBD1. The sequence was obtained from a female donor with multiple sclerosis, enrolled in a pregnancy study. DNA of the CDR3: TGTGCCAGCAGCCTCCAACAGGGGACATGGTACGAGCAGTACTTC. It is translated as CASSLQQGTWYEQYF.